Detailed here is one T cell receptor beta chain. No antigen is known for it. No base qualities exist here, and no much larger clone lies one base off it. The CDR3, cysteine through phenylalanine, is 14 amino acids long. CDR3 DNA is the only sequence kept; it has 42 bases, read in frame from the first base. CDR1 is given as MDHEN and CDR2 as SYDVKM, both from the germline V gene. V and J lose 5 bases and 2 bases, and a span of 13 bases separates them. The CDR3 regions of human TCRbeta chains were analyzed by immunosequencing. The paper's data handling went like this. TCRs in the repertoires were compared against a reference library of SARS-CoV-2-specific TCRs that had been generated with the MIRA antigen-specificity platform. Breadth was defined as the fraction of unique TCRs that were SARS-CoV-2-associated. Depth was defined as the fraction of total T cells that were SARS-CoV-2-associated. Using the MIRA data, each spike-specific TCR was assigned both to the spike region to which the TCR was reactive and to a CD4 or CD8 class. Log10-transformed breadth and depth values were compared by one-way ANOVA with Sidak's multiple comparisons tests. TCRdb holds this immuneACCESS table with in-frame rearrangements only. Some clones are missing; in checked studies, unresolved V genes explain under half, and the rest has no known cause. The V and J calls and the clone size are those of that table, but D and trimming were determined from the DNA. This sample comprises around 89,000 clones, approximately 91% of them detected only once. The top ten clonotypes cover more than 5% of the sample.

According to the study, the label for this sample's time point signals: about 28 days (+/-7) after the second vaccine dose. AZD1222 recipients given second doses at about 4 weeks or at about 12 weeks were pooled, since spike-specific TCR depth and breadth were not found to differ between the two schedules. Samples from vaccinated people were obtained from the UK trials COV001 and COV002, which included a single-blind randomized controlled phase 2/3 trial of AZD1222 (ChAdOx1 nCoV-19) in healthy adults. For TCRbeta chain sequencing, PBMC samples were collected from trial participants at day 0 and at day 28 after the second dose. This sample stems from a study of T cell responses to AZD1222 COVID-19 vaccine (dated by TCRdb to the early 2020s). Turning to the overall study: TCR sequencing was performed for some 250 trial participants, of whom about 200 were given two doses of AZD1222 and around 25 were given two doses of MenACWY control vaccine. Trial participants were enrolled by age into subgroups of 18-55, 56-69 and 70-plus years, and around 150, 28 and 57 TCR-sequenced participants, respectively, were included in these subgroups. Study-wide findings and limitations: Because no samples from the day 14 peak response were available, repertoires could be characterized only after the peak T cell response. After two AZD1222 doses, both the breadth and the depth of spike-specific TCRs were significantly higher than at day 0 and than in MenACWY recipients. Conclusions about previously exposed vaccinees are limited because only six or seven AZD1222 recipients were SARS-CoV-2 seropositive at baseline. In the small 56-69-year group, the increase in depth fell short of significance, most likely because of low power. Participants were mostly white British and included more females than males, and it was suggested by the authors that clonal diversity may have been underestimated. Epitopes outside the regions mutated in the B.1.351 and B.1.1.7 variants were reportedly recognized by nearly half of the unique spike-specific TCRs. Vaccine-associated CD4 TCRs spanned the whole spike protein, with dominant responses in regions 160-218 and 743-854.

This chain is built from TRBV28 and TRBJ2-7; the D gene lacks a confident call. The specimen comprised peripheral blood, sampled 28 days after the second AZD1222 dose. This TCR derives from an adult who received the AZD1222 COVID-19 vaccine. The CDR3 reads CASSPRTATYEQYF. The DNA sequence reads TGTGCCAGCAGTCCCCGGACCGCCACCTACGAGCAGTACTTC.